One and the same sample provided the 12 T cell receptor beta chains below, sequenced in a study of blood T cells in healthy people across ages. A second about 6 to 12 cycle PCR used barcoded and J-beta primers. TCRdb reprocessed the 5' RACE reads via MiXCR and lists one record per CDR3 protein. The sample has about 670,000 distinct CDR3 sequences; around two fifths are singletons. Sequenced: blood. The receptors were gathered from a man older than 75 in good health.

Details on this clonotype: The junction does not match germline at one end; this may be a read error. The chain couples TRBV3-1 to TRBJ1-2; D ambiguous. This CDR3 comprises 13 residues. Germline V gene sequence: CDR1 LGHDT, CDR2 YNNKEL (reference sequence). This CDR3 reads CVSSQTAIYGYTF. The CDR3 region has the DNA TGTGTCAGCAGCCAAACAGCCATCTATGGCTACACCTTC.

This clonotype was found a few times. V gene TRBV20-1 combines with J gene TRBJ1-6; D might be TRBD1 (6 bases). Germline lookup yields CDR1 DFQATT and CDR2 SNEGSKA (reference sequence). CDR3 length: 15 amino acids. V was pared by 6 bases and J by 6 bases, with 18 bases between. In DNA, the CDR3 is TGCAGTGCCCTACTGCCCAGGGGCCGTAATTCACCCCTCCACTTT. Protein: CSALLPRGRNSPLHF.

This clonotype has only a few counts. The V gene is TRBV7-2, the J gene TRBJ2-1, with a tentative D call TRBD2 (6 bases). The CDR3 totals 13 residues. Germline CDR1 and CDR2: SGHTA and FQGNSA. The V end lost 5 bases, the J end lost 9 bases, and 14 bases lay between the germline ends. DNA of the CDR3: TGTGCCAGCAGCACAACTAGCATTGGTGAGCAGTTCTTC. Protein: CASSTTSIGEQFF.

This clonotype was picked up many times. The chain recombines TRBV7-2 with TRBJ2-1; D is unresolved. From germline, CDR1 is SGHTA and CDR2 FQGNSA. V lost 2 bases to trimming and J lost 8 bases, with 10 bases between them. The CDR3 loop spans 13 amino acids. The CDR3 coding sequence is TGTGCCAGCAGCTTAAACCAAGGCGATGAGCAGTTCTTC. As protein: CASSLNQGDEQFF.

This clonotype was observed many times. This chain connects TRBV29-1 to TRBJ2-3, with D uncertain. From germline, CDR1 is SQVTM and CDR2 ANQGSEA. Trimming pared 7 bases from V and 2 bases from J, leaving 16 bases between. There are 14 residues in the CDR3. This chain's CDR3 is CSAFSGVHTDTQYF. CDR3 DNA: TGCAGCGCCTTCTCCGGAGTTCACACAGATACGCAGTATTTT.

In DNA form, the CDR3 reads TGTGCCAGCAGGGAGCGGAGGGGGCTAGATACGCAGTATTTT. Its translation: CASRERRGLDTQYF. The chain joins TRBV6-2 or TRBV6-3 to TRBJ2-3, with D tentatively TRBD1 (7 bases). V lost 6 bases and J 5 bases, leaving 15 bases between the germline ends. The CDR3 runs 14 residues. Germline lookup yields CDR1 MNHEY and CDR2 SVGEGT.

This clonotype was counted between two and nine times. The V and J genes are TRBV6-2 or TRBV6-3 and TRBJ2-3, with D possibly TRBD2 on 6 matching bases. The V gene's germline CDR1 is MNHEY and CDR2 SVGEGT. The CDR3 consists of 14 residues. The V end was cut by 11 bases, the J end by 2 bases, with 17 bases between. The CDR3: CACSRDSNTDTQYF. CDR3 sequence (DNA): TGTGCCTGTTCTCGGGACTCGAACACAGATACGCAGTATTTT.

This clonotype appeared a few times. The rearrangement links TRBV5-4 to TRBJ2-5; unclear D gene. The germline gives CDR1 SGHNT, CDR2 YYREEE (reference sequence). The CDR3 contains 14 residues. V lost 1 base and J 2 bases, leaving 9 bases between the germline ends. Here the CDR3 reads CASSLSYTQETQYF. The CDR3 region has the DNA TGTGCCAGCAGCTTGTCGTATACTCAAGAGACCCAGTACTTC.

This chain connects TRBV4-3 to TRBJ2-3; 8 nucleotides agree with TRBD2. V shed 4 bases and J 6 bases; nucleotides not matched to a gene: 9. The germline CDR1 and CDR2 sequences are LGHNA and YSLEER. The CDR3 consists of 15 residues. The chain's CDR3 is CASSPQGGRSDTQYF. The CDR3 DNA is TGCGCCAGCAGCCCCCAGGGCGGGAGGTCCGATACGCAGTATTTT.

The chain combines TRBV7-2 with TRBJ2-5; 8 positions agree with TRBD2. The germline V gene has CDR1 SGHTA and CDR2 FQGNSA. The CDR3 is 16 amino acids. V shed 1 base and J 2 bases; nucleotides not matched to a gene: 6. CDR3 sequence: CASSLGGTRRQETQYF. CDR3 sequence (DNA): TGTGCCAGCAGCTTAGGGGGGACTAGGCGGCAAGAGACCCAGTACTTC.

This chain connects TRBV21-1 to TRBJ2-1; no DNA check was done on the table's D call, TRBD1. TRBV21-1 has pseudogene status. The CDR3 has 14 amino acids. The CDR3 DNA follows: TGTGCCAGCAGCGGCCGGGACAGGGACAATGAGCAGTTCTTC. The encoded protein is CASSGRDRDNEQFF.

V is TRBV6-6 and J is TRBJ2-3; TRBD2 agrees at 15 bases. This CDR3 has 16 amino acids. The J segment lost 4 bases and the V segment lost 5 bases, leaving 4 bases of the junction unmatched. The germline V gene encodes CDR1 MNHNY and CDR2 SVGAGI (reference sequence). The CDR3 is CASSRGLAGGSDTQYF. The DNA for the CDR3 is TGTGCCAGCAGTCGGGGACTAGCGGGGGGATCAGATACGCAGTATTTT.